This is a list of T cell receptor beta chains from one sample in a study of OX40 agonist ivuxolimab in advanced cancers. Only in-frame clones appear in the TCRdb table, and some are missing; sequencing was by immunoSEQ multiplex PCR. The data hold about 41,000 clones, with approximately 80% observed a single time. Specimen: CD4+ or CD8+ T cells sorted from blood, collected in a trial of the OX40 agonist ivuxolimab. The receptor set was obtained from an adult with an advanced solid tumor such as melanoma, head and neck, liver or kidney cancer. Both conserved end residues are part of each CDR3. D genes are given only for firm matches. Clone size is given for some rows only: seen once, a few or many times, or a class if the clone is expanded.

J gene,V gene,D gene,CDR3 length,clone size,CDR3 DNA,CDR3 protein
TRBJ2-7,TRBV27,.,14,few,TGTGCCAGCAGTGGAAGCGGGTCGGTCTACGAGCAGTACTTC,CASSGSGSVYEQYF
TRBJ2-1,TRBV4-1,TRBD2,15,.,TGCGCCAGCACCCTGGGACTAGCGGTATACAATGAGCAGTTCTTC,CASTLGLAVYNEQFF
TRBJ2-5,TRBV7-7,.,15,.,TGTGCCAGCAGCTCCTCCCAGGGGTATCAAGAGACCCAGTACTTC,CASSSSQGYQETQYF
TRBJ2-3,TRBV9,TRBD1,16,.,TGTGCCAGCAGCTCCCCAGGGGGATCTAGCACAGATACGCAGTATTTT,CASSSPGGSSTDTQYF
TRBJ2-3,TRBV28,.,11,.,TGTGCCAGCACCGGGTACGATACGCAGTATTTT,CASTGYDTQYF
TRBJ1-2,TRBV11-2,.,13,few,TGTGCCAGCAGCGGTATGGGAAACTATGGCTACACCTTC,CASSGMGNYGYTF
TRBJ2-1,TRBV7-9,TRBD1,16,.,TGTGCCAGCAGCTTTGTTGGGGACAGCTCCTACAATGAGCAGTTCTTC,CASSFVGDSSYNEQFF
TRBJ2-1,TRBV9,.,12,.,TGTGCCAGCAGCGTAGGAGACAATGAGCAGTTCTTC,CASSVGDNEQFF
TRBJ2-3,TRBV5-1,.,14,.,TGCGCCAGCAGCTCCCTAGGAGTCGCGGATACGCAGTATTTT,CASSSLGVADTQYF
TRBJ2-7,TRBV9,.,14,.,TGTGCCAGCAGCGCCCGGGACTCGACTTACGAGCAGTACTTC,CASSARDSTYEQYF
TRBJ1-6,TRBV6-6,.,14,.,TGTGCCAGCAGGAGCGGGGGTTATAATTCACCCCTCCACTTT,CASRSGGYNSPLHF
TRBJ2-3,TRBV18,TRBD1,14,once,TGTGCCAGCTCACGGGACAGGGGGCCAGATACGCAGTATTTT,CASSRDRGPDTQYF
TRBJ1-3,TRBV9,.,14,.,TGTGCCAGCAGTGGAGGGTCCTCTGGAAACACCATATATTTT,CASSGGSSGNTIYF
TRBJ2-7,TRBV5-1,.,11,.,TGCGCCAGCAGCTTGGTCTACGAGCAGTACTTC,CASSLVYEQYF
TRBJ2-7,TRBV5-4,.,13,once,TGTGCCAGCAGCTTGGGGGGCCAGTACGAGCAGTACTTC,CASSLGGQYEQYF
TRBJ2-7,TRBV28,TRBD1,15,.,TGTGCCAGCAGTGTTCCGGGACAGGGGGGCTACGAGCAGTACTTC,CASSVPGQGGYEQYF
TRBJ2-6,TRBV5-3,.,16,.,TGTGCCAGAAGCTTATTAAGGGTCCCCGGGGCCAACGTCCTGACTTTC,CARSLLRVPGANVLTF
TRBJ2-1,TRBV20-1,.,10,.,TGCAGTGCTAGCGCCCATGAGCAGTTCTTC,CSASAHEQFF
TRBJ2-7,TRBV7-9,TRBD2,14,.,TGTGCCAGCAGCTATCGACTAGCGGGAGCCGAGCAGTACTTC,CASSYRLAGAEQYF
TRBJ2-1,TRBV9,.,16,.,TGTGCCAGCAGCGTAGCTCCGGGAGTGGCCTACAATGAGCAGTTCTTC,CASSVAPGVAYNEQFF
TRBJ2-3,TRBV7-2,.,15,.,TGTGCCAGCAGCCTCTGGGGGGGCCTAACAGATACGCAGTATTTT,CASSLWGGLTDTQYF
TRBJ2-7,TRBV2,TRBD2,15,.,TGTGCCAGCAGCCCTCGACTAGCGGGCTCCTACGAGCAGTACTTC,CASSPRLAGSYEQYF
TRBJ2-3,TRBV15,TRBD2,17,.,TGTGCCACCAGCAGAGGGATTAGCGGGGGGCAGCCGAATACGCAGTATTTT,CATSRGISGGQPNTQYF
TRBJ2-7,TRBV27,.,16,.,TGTGCCAGCAGTCCCCTTTTGGGGTCGGGTTTGTACGAGCAGTACTTC,CASSPLLGSGLYEQYF
TRBJ2-2,TRBV19,TRBD2,13,.,TGTGCCACCTCGACTAGCGCGGGCGGGGAGCTGTTTTTT,CATSTSAGGELFF
TRBJ2-1,TRBV7-2,TRBD1,16,.,TGTGCCAGCAGCTCACCGGGACAGGGGGCCCACAATGAGCAGTTCTTC,CASSSPGQGAHNEQFF
TRBJ1-5,TRBV28,.,16,.,TGTGCCAGCAGTTTAAACAGGAGGGGGGATAATCAGCCCCAGCATTTT,CASSLNRRGDNQPQHF
TRBJ1-1,TRBV19,.,13,.,TGTGCCAGTAGTATCTCGGGGAACACTGAAGCTTTCTTT,CASSISGNTEAFF
TRBJ2-2,TRBV18,TRBD2,14,.,TGTGCCAGCTCACCCGCGGGAGGAACCGGGGAGCTGTTTTTT,CASSPAGGTGELFF
TRBJ2-1,TRBV19,TRBD2,14,.,TGTGCCAGTAGTATAGCTCCGACTAGCGGTGAGCAGTTCTTC,CASSIAPTSGEQFF
TRBJ1-5,TRBV7-2,.,13,.,TGTGCCAGCAGCCGGGGGCCATATCAGCCCCAGCATTTT,CASSRGPYQPQHF
TRBJ1-2,TRBV5-1,.,14,.,TGCGCCAGCAGCTTACGTTCGGGGGACTATGGCTACACCTTC,CASSLRSGDYGYTF
TRBJ1-6,TRBV19,.,12,.,TGTGCCAGTAGTTTCAGAAATTCACCCCTCCACTTT,CASSFRNSPLHF
TRBJ2-1,TRBV4-3,.,15,few,TGCGCCAGCAGCCAAGCTTCTAGCGACTACAATGAGCAGTTCTTC,CASSQASSDYNEQFF
TRBJ1-5,TRBV7-2,.,15,few,TGTGCCAGCAGACTGGACGGGACAACCTATCAGCCCCAGCATTTT,CASRLDGTTYQPQHF
TRBJ2-1,TRBV27,.,14,.,TGTGCCAGCAGTTTAAGGGACGAGGAGGATGAGCAGTTCTTC,CASSLRDEEDEQFF
TRBJ1-3,TRBV19,.,14,.,TGTGCCAGTAGTAACAGCTACTCTGGAAACACCATATATTTT,CASSNSYSGNTIYF
TRBJ2-5,TRBV6-5,.,15,.,TGTGCCAGCAGTTACTCTGGGGGGTTCTCAGAGACCCAGTACTTC,CASSYSGGFSETQYF
TRBJ1-5,TRBV5-6,.,16,few,TGTGCCAGCAGCTTGGTCACACATTATAGCAATCAGCCCCAGCATTTT,CASSLVTHYSNQPQHF
TRBJ2-7,TRBV18,.,14,.,TGTGCCAGCTCAATCGCGGGCCTAAACTACGAGCAGTACTTC,CASSIAGLNYEQYF
TRBJ1-1,TRBV5-1,.,14,.,TGCGCCAGCAGCTTGAACGCGGGGAACACTGAAGCTTTCTTT,CASSLNAGNTEAFF
TRBJ2-2,TRBV28,.,12,.,TGTGCCAGCAGTCAGGCCACCGGGGAGCTGTTTTTT,CASSQATGELFF
TRBJ2-2,TRBV11-2,.,13,.,TGTGCCAGCAGCTTAGGGACTGTCGGGGAGCTGTTTTTT,CASSLGTVGELFF
TRBJ2-1,TRBV14,TRBD2,19,.,TGTGCCAGCAGCCGAAGCAAGGATAGCGGGAGTTTTGCCTACAATGAGCAGTTCTTC,CASSRSKDSGSFAYNEQFF
TRBJ2-3,TRBV7-7,.,13,.,TGTGCCAACAGCCCCAGCCTTGCAGATACGCAGTATTTT,CANSPSLADTQYF
TRBJ2-1,TRBV27,.,18,few,TGTGCCAGCAGTTCGGTGTTTTCGGCGGGGCCCTCCTACAATGAGCAGTTCTTC,CASSSVFSAGPSYNEQFF
TRBJ2-7,TRBV9,TRBD2,14,.,TGTGCCAGCAGCGTAGGCGGGGGGGTGAACGAGCAGTACTTC,CASSVGGGVNEQYF
TRBJ1-6,TRBV27,TRBD1,17,.,TGTGCCAGCAGTTATGGCAGGGGGCAATTCTCTAATTCACCCCTCCACTTT,CASSYGRGQFSNSPLHF
TRBJ1-5,TRBV18,.,15,.,TGTGCCAGCTCATCCCAGGCAGTCTCGCAACAGCCCCAGCATTTT,CASSSQAVSQQPQHF
TRBJ2-1,TRBV7-3,TRBD2,13,.,TGTGCCAGCAGCTTAGCGGGGGGGCCCAAGCAGTTCTTC,CASSLAGGPKQFF
TRBJ1-2,TRBV5-6,.,13,.,TGTGCCAGCAGCGGAGACAGGATCTATGGCTACACCTTC,CASSGDRIYGYTF
TRBJ2-1,TRBV9,.,12,few,TGTGCCAGCAGCGTAGGTGAATATGAGCAGTTCTTC,CASSVGEYEQFF
TRBJ2-7,TRBV28,TRBD2,14,.,TGTGCCAGCAGAACTAGCGAGGCCTCCTACGAGCAGTACTTC,CASRTSEASYEQYF
TRBJ2-7,TRBV21-1,.,19,once,TGTGCCAGCAGCAAAGCGGTGGCTAGCGGGAGGCCGACTGTGGGACTGCAGTACTTC,CASSKAVASGRPTVGLQYF